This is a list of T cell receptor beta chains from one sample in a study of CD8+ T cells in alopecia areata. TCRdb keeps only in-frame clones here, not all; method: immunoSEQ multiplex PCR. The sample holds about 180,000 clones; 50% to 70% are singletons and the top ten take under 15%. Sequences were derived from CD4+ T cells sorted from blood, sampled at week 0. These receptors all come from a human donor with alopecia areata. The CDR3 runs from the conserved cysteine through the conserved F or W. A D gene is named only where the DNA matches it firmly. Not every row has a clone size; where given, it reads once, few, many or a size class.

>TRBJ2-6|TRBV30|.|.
CAWTLGLPPGANVLTF
TGTGCCTGGACATTGGGCCTTCCCCCCGGGGCCAACGTCCTGACTTTC
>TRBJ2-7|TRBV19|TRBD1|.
CASSMLGQGEDEQYF
TGTGCCAGTAGTATGCTCGGACAGGGGGAGGACGAGCAGTACTTC
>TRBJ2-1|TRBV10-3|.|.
CASSNGDWAGDYNEQFF
TGTGCCAGCAGTAACGGGGATTGGGCAGGCGACTACAATGAGCAGTTCTTC
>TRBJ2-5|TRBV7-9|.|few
CASSSYSQETQYF
TGTGCCAGCAGCTCGTATTCACAAGAGACCCAGTACTTC
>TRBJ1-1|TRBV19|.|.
CASKPLPNTEAFF
TGTGCCAGTAAGCCATTACCGAACACTGAAGCTTTCTTT
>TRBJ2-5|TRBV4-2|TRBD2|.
CASSPLKDPSGQETQYF
TGTGCCAGCAGCCCCCTAAAGGATCCTAGCGGACAAGAGACCCAGTACTTC
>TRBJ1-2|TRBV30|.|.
CAWSVIQTNYGYTF
TGTGCCTGGAGTGTAATCCAGACTAACTATGGCTACACCTTC
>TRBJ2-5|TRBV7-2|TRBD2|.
CASSLGGLAQETQYF
TGTGCCAGCAGCTTAGGGGGACTAGCGCAAGAGACCCAGTACTTC
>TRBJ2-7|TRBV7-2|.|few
CASSTRRGGEQYF
TGTGCCAGCAGCACTAGACGGGGTGGCGAGCAGTACTTC
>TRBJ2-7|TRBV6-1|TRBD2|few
CASSDILAGAAYEQYF
TGTGCCAGCAGTGATATACTAGCGGGGGCCGCCTACGAGCAGTACTTC
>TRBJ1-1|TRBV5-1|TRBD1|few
CASSPDRDTEAFF
TGCGCCAGCAGCCCGGACAGGGACACTGAAGCTTTCTTT
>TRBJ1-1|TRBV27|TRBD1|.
CASRPTGRVTEAFF
TGTGCCAGCAGACCGACAGGGAGGGTCACTGAAGCTTTCTTT
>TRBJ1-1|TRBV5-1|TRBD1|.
CASSWGQRNTEAFF
TGCGCCAGCAGCTGGGGACAGAGGAACACTGAAGCTTTCTTT
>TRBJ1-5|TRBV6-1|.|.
CASSERGPQHF
TGTGCCAGCAGTGAAAGGGGGCCCCAGCATTTT
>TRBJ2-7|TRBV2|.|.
CASSEQGTGYEQYF
TGTGCCAGCAGTGAACAGGGGACGGGCTACGAGCAGTACTTC
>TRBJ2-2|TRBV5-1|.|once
CATREGFGELFF
TGCGCCACCAGGGAAGGTTTCGGGGAGCTGTTTTTT
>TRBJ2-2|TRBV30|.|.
CAWSVQTQRSTGELFF
TGTGCCTGGAGTGTACAGACTCAACGTAGCACCGGGGAGCTGTTTTTT
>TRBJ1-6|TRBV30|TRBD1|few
CAWRPGQGESSYNSPLHF
TGTGCCTGGAGGCCGGGACAGGGGGAGAGCTCCTATAATTCACCCCTCCACTTT
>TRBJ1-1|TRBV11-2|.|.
CASSRGQEAFF
TGTGCCAGCAGCCGCGGACAGGAAGCTTTCTTT
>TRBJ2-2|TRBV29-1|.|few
CSVSYSGELFF
TGCAGCGTTAGCTATTCCGGGGAGCTGTTTTTT
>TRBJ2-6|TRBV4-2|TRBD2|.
CASSQERLAGTGANVLTF
TGTGCCAGCAGCCAAGAGAGGCTAGCGGGGACCGGGGCCAACGTCCTGACTTTC
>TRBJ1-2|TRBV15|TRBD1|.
CATSRDAGQASYGYTF
TGTGCCACCAGCAGAGATGCGGGACAGGCCTCCTATGGCTACACCTTC
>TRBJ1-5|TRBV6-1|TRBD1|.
CASSDRTGSIQPQHF
TGTGCCAGCAGTGATAGGACAGGGTCAATTCAGCCCCAGCATTTT
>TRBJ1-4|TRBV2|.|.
CASRDLRTIQNEKLFF
TGTGCCAGCAGAGACCTCCGGACTATCCAGAATGAAAAACTGTTTTTT
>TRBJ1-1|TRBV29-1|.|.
CSTKGRLNTEAFF
TGCAGCACCAAGGGCAGACTGAACACTGAAGCTTTCTTT
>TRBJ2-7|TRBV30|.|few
CAWSDLTSPQTRYEQYF
TGTGCCTGGAGCGACCTTACGTCTCCTCAGACTCGCTACGAGCAGTACTTC
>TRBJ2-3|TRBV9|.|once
CASSLALRDTQYF
TGTGCCAGCAGCCTAGCGTTGAGAGATACGCAGTATTTT
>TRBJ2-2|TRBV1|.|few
CTSSQGLAANTGELFF
TGCACCAGCAGCCAGGGACTAGCGGCGAACACCGGGGAGCTGTTTTTT
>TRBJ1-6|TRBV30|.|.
CAWSSDGATLFHF
TGTGCCTGGAGTTCCGACGGCGCCACCTTATTCCACTTT
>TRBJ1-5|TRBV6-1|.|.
CASRTGFLPQHF
TGTGCCAGCAGGACGGGGTTTTTGCCCCAGCATTTT
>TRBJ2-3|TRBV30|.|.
CAWNRRWGGTQYF
TGTGCCTGGAACAGGAGGTGGGGTGGGACGCAGTATTTT
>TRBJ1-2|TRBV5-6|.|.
CASSLGAVVGYTF
TGTGCCAGCAGCTTGGGAGCGGTTGTTGGCTACACCTTC
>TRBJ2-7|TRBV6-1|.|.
CASSEAQKQYF
TGTGCCAGCAGTGAAGCGCAGAAGCAGTACTTC
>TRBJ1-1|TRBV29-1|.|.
CSVAGARTEAFF
TGCAGCGTTGCTGGGGCAAGGACTGAAGCTTTCTTT
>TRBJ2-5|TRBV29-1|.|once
CSVREQGFETQYF
TGCAGCGTCCGAGAACAGGGTTTCGAGACCCAGTACTTC
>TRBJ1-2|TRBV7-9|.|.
CASSDPLYGYTF
TGTGCCAGCAGTGATCCCCTCTATGGCTACACCTTC
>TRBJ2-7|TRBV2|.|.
CASSLGGTKYEQYF
TGTGCCAGCAGCTTGGGGGGGACAAAGTACGAGCAGTACTTC
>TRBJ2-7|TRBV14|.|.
CASSQGRGGPYEQYF
TGTGCCAGCAGCCAAGGGAGGGGGGGCCCCTACGAGCAGTACTTC
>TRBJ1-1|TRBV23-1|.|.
CASREPNTEAFF
TGCGCCAGCAGGGAGCCGAACACTGAAGCTTTCTTT
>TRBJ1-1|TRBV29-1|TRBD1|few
CSGGQVNTEAFF
TGCAGCGGAGGACAGGTGAACACTGAAGCTTTCTTT
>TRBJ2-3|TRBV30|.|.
CAWSPRADTQYF
TGTGCCTGGAGTCCAAGGGCAGATACGCAGTATTTT
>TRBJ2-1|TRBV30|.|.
CAWRLVWGPYNEQFF
TGTGCCTGGAGACTTGTCTGGGGGCCCTACAATGAGCAGTTCTTC
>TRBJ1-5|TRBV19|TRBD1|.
CASSTKDRGLGQPQHF
TGTGCCAGTAGTACCAAGGACAGGGGGCTTGGTCAGCCCCAGCATTTT
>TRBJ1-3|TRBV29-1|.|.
CSVVSGGNTIYF
TGCAGCGTTGTGAGTGGTGGAAACACCATATATTTT
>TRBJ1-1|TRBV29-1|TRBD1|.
CSAGQGYEAFF
TGCAGCGCAGGACAGGGCTATGAAGCTTTCTTT
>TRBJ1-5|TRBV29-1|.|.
CSISRSSNQPQHF
TGCAGCATCTCGCGGTCGTCAAATCAGCCCCAGCATTTT
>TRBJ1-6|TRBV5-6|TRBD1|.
CASRGTGNSPLHF
TGTGCCAGCAGGGGGACAGGAAATTCACCCCTCCACTTT
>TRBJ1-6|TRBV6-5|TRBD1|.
CASSPQRGRSPLHF
TGTGCCAGCAGCCCCCAGAGGGGGCGATCACCCCTCCACTTT
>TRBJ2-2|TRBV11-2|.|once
CASSTTATGELFF
TGTGCCAGCAGCACGACAGCAACCGGGGAGCTGTTTTTT
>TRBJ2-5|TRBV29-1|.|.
CSFIDEVGYRETQYF
TGCAGCTTTATAGACGAGGTGGGGTATCGAGAGACCCAGTACTTC
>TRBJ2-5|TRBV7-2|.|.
CASSLAQPSETQYF
TGTGCCAGCAGCTTAGCACAACCGTCGGAGACCCAGTACTTC